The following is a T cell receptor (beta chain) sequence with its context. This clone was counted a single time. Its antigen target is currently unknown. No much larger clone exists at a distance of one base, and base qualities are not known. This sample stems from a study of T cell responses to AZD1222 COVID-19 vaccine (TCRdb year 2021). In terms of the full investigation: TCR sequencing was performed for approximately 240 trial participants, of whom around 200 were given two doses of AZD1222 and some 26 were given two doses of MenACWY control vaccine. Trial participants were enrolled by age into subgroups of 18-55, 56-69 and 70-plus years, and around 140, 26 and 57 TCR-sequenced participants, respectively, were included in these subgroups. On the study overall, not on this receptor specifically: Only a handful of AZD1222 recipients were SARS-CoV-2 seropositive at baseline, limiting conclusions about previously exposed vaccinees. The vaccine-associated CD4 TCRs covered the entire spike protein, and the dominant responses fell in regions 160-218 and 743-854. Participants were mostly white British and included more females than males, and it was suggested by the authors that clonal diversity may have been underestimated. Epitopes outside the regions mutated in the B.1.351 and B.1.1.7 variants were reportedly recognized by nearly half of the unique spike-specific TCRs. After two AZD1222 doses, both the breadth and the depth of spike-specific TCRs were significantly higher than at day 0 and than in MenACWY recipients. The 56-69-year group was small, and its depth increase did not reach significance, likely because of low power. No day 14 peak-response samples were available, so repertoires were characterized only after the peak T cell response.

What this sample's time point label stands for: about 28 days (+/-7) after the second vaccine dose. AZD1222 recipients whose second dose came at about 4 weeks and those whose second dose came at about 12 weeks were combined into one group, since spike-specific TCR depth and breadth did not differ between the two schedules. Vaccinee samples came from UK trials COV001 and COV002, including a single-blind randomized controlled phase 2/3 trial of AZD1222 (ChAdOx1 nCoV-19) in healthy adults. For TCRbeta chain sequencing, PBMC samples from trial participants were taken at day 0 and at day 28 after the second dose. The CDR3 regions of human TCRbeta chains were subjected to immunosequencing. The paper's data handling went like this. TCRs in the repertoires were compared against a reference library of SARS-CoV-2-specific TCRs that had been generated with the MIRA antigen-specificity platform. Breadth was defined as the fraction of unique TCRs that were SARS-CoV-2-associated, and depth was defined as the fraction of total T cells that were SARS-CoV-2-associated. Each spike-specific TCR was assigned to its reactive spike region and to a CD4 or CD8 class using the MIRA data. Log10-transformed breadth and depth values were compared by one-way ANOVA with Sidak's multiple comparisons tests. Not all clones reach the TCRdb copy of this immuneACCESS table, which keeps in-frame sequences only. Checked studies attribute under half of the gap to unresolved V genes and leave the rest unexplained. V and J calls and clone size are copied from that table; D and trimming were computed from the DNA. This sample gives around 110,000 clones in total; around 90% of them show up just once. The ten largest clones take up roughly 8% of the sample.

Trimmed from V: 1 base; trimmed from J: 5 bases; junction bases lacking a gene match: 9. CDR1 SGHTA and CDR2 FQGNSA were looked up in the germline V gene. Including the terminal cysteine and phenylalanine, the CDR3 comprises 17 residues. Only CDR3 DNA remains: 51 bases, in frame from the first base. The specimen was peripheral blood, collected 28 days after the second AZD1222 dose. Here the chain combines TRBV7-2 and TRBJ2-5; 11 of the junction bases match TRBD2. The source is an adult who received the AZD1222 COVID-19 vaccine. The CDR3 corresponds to CASSLDKLAGGWETQYF. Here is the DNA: TGTGCCAGCAGCTTAGACAAGCTAGCGGGGGGTTGGGAGACCCAGTACTTC.